This TCR beta chain stems from a study of blood T cell repertoires in COVID-19. Sequencing was performed with immunoSEQ multiplex PCR; in TCRdb, only in-frame clones are kept and a portion is missing. Of roughly 160,000 clones in the sample, 80% to 90% are singletons; the top ten hold 3% to 4.5%. CDR1 and CDR2 (germline): MNHEY, SVGAGI. The ends were cut back, 6 bases at V and 1 base at J, with 10 bases in the middle. This CDR3 is built from 14 residues. The sequenced material came from peripheral blood. The receptor was derived from a woman aged 55-70 years who had recovered from COVID-19. The chain uses TRBV6-5 and TRBJ1-5; TRBD1 might be the D (6 bases). This CDR3 is CASSPTGSNQPQHF. CDR3 coding DNA: TGTGCCAGCAGCCCAACAGGGAGCAATCAGCCCCAGCATTTT.